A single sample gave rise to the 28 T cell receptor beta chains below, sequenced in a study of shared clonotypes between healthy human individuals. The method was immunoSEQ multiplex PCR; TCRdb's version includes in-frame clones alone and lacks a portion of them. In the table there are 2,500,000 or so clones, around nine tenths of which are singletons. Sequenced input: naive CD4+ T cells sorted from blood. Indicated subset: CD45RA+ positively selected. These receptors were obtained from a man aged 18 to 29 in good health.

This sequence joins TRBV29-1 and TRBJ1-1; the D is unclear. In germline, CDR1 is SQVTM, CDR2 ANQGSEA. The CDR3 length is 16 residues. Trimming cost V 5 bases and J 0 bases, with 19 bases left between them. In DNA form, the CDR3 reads TGCAGCGTTATGGTACGGCTCCCCAAGGTGAACACTGAAGCTTTCTTT. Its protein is CSVMVRLPKVNTEAFF.

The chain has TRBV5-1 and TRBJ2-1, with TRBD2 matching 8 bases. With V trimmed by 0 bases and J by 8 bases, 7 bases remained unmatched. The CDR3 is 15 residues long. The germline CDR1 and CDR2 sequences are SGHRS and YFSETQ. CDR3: CASSLATGGPDEQFF. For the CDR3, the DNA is TGCGCCAGCAGCTTGGCGACGGGGGGGCCCGATGAGCAGTTCTTC.

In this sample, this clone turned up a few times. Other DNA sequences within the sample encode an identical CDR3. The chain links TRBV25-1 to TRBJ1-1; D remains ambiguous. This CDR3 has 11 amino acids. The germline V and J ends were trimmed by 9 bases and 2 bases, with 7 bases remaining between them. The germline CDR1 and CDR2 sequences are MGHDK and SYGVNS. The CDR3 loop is CASRGNTEAFF. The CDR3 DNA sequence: TGTGCCAGTCGGGGAAACACTGAAGCTTTCTTT.

Here the CDR3 reads CAWSVPGVLAFF. The CDR3 nucleotides are TGTGCCTGGAGTGTACCGGGGGTGTTGGCTTTCTTT. V and J are TRBV30 and TRBJ1-1; possibly TRBD1 for D (5 bases). CDR3 size: 12 residues. Germline V gene lookup returns CDR1 GTSNPN and CDR2 SVGIG (reference sequence). Trimming stripped 0 bases from V and 11 bases from J, with 13 bases between. The full variable domain, rest sourced from reference TRBV30 and TRBJ1-1, is SQTIHQWPATLVQPVGSPLSLECTVEGTSNPNLYWYRQAAGRGLQLLFYSVGIGQISSEVPQNLSASRPQDRQFILSSKKLLLSDSGFYLCAWSVPGVLAFFGQGTRLTVV.

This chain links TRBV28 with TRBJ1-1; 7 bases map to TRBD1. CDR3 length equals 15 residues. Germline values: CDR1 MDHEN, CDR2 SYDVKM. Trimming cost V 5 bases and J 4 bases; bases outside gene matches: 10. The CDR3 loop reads CASSPNRGISTEAFF. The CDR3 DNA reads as TGTGCCAGCAGTCCTAACAGGGGTATAAGCACTGAAGCTTTCTTT.

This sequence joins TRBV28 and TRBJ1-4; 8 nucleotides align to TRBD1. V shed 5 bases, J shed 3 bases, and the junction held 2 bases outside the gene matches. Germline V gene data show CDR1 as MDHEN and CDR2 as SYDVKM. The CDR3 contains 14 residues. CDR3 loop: CASSEQGANEKLFF. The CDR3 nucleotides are TGTGCCAGCAGTGAACAGGGGGCTAATGAAAAACTGTTTTTT.

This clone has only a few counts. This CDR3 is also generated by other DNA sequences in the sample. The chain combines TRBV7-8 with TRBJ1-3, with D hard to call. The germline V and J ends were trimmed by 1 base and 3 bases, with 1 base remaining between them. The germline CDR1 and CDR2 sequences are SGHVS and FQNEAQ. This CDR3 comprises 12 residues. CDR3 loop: CASSLGGNTIYF. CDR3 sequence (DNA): TGTGCCAGCAGCTTAGGTGGAAACACCATATATTTT.

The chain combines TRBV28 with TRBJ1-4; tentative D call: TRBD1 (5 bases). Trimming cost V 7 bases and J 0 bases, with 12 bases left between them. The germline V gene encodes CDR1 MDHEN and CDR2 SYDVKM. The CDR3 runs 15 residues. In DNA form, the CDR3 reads TGTGCCAGCACTGGGGGAGGGGCAACTAATGAAAAACTGTTTTTT. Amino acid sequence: CASTGGGATNEKLFF.

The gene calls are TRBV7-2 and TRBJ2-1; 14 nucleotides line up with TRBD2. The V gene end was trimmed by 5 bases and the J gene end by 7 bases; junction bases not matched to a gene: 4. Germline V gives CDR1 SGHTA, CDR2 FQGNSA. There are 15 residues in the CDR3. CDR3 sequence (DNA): TGTGCCAGCAGCACCCGACTAGCGGGAGGGAATGAGCAGTTCTTC. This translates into CASSTRLAGGNEQFF.

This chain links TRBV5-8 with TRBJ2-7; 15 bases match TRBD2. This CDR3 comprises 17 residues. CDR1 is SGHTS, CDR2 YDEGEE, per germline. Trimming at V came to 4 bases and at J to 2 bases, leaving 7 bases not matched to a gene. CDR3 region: CASSAGTSGGSTYEQYF. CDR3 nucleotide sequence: TGTGCCAGCAGCGCGGGGACTAGCGGGGGGTCAACCTACGAGCAGTACTTC.

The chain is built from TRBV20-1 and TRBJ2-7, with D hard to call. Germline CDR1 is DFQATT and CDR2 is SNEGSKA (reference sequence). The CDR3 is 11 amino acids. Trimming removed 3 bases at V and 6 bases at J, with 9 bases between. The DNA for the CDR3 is TGCAGTGCTAGGGAAGGGCCCGAGCAGTACTTC. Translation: CSAREGPEQYF.

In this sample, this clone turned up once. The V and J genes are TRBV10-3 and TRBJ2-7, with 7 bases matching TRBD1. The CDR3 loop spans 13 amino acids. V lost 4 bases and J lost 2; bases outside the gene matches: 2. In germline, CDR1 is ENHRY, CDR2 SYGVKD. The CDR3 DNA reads TGTGCCATCAGTGGAGGGGGCACCTACGAGCAGTACTTC. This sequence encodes CAISGGGTYEQYF.

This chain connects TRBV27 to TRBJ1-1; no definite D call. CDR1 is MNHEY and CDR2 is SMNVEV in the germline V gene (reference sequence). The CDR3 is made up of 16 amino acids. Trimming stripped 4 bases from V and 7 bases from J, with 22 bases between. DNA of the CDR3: TGTGCCAGCAGTTCGGAGGGTCTAGGTCTCTCATATGAAGCTTTCTTT. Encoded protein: CASSSEGLGLSYEAFF.

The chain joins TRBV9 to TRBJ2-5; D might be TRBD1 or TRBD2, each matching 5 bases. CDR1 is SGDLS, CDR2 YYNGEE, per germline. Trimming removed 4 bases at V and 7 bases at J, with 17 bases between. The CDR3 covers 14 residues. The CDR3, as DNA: TGTGCCAGCAGCCCTGGACTGCCTGGGGGGACCCAGTACTTC. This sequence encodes CASSPGLPGGTQYF.

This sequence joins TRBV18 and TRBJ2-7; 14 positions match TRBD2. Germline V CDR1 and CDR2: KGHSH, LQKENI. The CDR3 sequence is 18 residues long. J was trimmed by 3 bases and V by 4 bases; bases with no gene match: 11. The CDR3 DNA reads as TGTGCCAGCTCACAGCCGGGACTAGCGGGAGTTAATGTCTACGAGCAGTACTTC. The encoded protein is CASSQPGLAGVNVYEQYF.

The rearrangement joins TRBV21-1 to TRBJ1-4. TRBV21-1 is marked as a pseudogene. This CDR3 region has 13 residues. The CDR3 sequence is CASRTGRDEKLFF. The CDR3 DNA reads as TGTGCCAGCCGGACCGGGCGGGATGAAAAACTGTTTTTT.

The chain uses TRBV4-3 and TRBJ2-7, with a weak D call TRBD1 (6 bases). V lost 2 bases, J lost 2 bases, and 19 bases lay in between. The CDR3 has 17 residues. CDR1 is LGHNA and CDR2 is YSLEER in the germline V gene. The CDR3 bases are TGCGCCAGCAGCCAACAGTTACCCGGACAGACCCCCTACGAGCAGTACTTC. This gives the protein CASSQQLPGQTPYEQYF.

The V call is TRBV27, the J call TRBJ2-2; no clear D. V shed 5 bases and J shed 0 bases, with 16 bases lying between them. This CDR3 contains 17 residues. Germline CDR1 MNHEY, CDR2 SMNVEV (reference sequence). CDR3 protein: CASSPRTGLTNTGELFF. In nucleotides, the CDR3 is TGTGCCAGCAGTCCTCGTACCGGCCTCACGAACACCGGGGAGCTGTTTTTT.

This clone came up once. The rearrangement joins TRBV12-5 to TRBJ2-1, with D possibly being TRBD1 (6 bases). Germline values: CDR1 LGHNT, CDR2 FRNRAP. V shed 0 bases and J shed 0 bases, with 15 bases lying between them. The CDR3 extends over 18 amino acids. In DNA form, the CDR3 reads TGTGCTAGTGGTTTGGTACTTGGGACAATGAGCTCCTACAATGAGCAGTTCTTC. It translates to CASGLVLGTMSSYNEQFF.

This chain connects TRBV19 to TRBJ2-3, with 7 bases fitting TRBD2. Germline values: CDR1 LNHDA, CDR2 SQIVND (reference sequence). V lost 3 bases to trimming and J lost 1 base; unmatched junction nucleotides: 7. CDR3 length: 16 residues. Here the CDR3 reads CASSIGGRAGTDTQYF. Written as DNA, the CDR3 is TGTGCCAGTAGTATTGGTGGGAGGGCCGGCACAGATACGCAGTATTTT. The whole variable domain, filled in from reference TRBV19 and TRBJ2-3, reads DGGITQSPKYLFRKEGQNVTLSCEQNLNHDAMYWYRQDPGQGLRLIYYSQIVNDFQKGDIAEGYSVSREKKESFPLTVTSAQKNPTAFYLCASSIGGRAGTDTQYFGPGTRLTVL.

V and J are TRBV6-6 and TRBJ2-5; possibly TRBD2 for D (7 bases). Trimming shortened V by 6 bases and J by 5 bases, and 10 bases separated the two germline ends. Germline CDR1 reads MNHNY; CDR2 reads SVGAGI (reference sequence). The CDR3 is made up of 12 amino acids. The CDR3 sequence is CASSWGGETQYF. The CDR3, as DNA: TGTGCCAGCAGCTGGGGGGGCGAGACCCAGTACTTC.

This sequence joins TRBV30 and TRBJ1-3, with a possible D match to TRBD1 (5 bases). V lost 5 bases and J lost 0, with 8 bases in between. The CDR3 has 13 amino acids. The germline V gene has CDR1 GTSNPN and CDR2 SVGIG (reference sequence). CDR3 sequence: CAWGDSSGNTIYF. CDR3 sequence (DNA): TGTGCCTGGGGCGACAGCTCTGGAAACACCATATATTTT.

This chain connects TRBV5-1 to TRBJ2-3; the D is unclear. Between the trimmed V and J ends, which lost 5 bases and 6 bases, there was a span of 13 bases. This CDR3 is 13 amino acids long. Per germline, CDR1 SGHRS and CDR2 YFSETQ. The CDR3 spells CASSGELVDTQYF. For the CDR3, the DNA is TGCGCCAGCAGTGGAGAGCTTGTGGATACGCAGTATTTT.

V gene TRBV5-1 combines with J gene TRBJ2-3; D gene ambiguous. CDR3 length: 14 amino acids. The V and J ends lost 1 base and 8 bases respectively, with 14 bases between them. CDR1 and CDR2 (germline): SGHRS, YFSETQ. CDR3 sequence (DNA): TGCGCCAGCAGCTTGCTGTCCCCTGTGGGTACGCAGTATTTT. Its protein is CASSLLSPVGTQYF. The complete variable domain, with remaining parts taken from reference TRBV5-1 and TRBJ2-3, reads KAGVTQTPRYLIKTRGQQVTLSCSPISGHRSVSWYQQTPGQGLQFLFEYFSETQRNKGNFPGRFSGRQFSNSRSEMNVSTLELGDSALYLCASSLLSPVGTQYFGPGTRLTVL.

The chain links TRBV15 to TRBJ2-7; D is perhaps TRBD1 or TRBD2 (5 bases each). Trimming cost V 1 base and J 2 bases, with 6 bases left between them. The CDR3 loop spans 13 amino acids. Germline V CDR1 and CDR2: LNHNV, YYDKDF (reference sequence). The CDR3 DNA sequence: TGTGCCACCAGCAGAGCGGGACCCTACGAGCAGTACTTC. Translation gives CATSRAGPYEQYF. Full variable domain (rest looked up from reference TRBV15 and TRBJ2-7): DAMVIQNPRYQVTQFGKPVTLSCSQTLNHNVMYWYQQKSSQAPKLLFHYYDKDFNNEADTPDNFQSRRPNTSFCFLDIRSPGLGDTAMYLCATSRAGPYEQYFGPGTRLTVT.

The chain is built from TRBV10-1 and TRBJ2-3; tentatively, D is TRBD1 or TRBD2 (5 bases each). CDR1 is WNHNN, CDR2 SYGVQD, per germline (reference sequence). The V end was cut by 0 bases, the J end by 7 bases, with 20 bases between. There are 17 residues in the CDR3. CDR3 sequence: CASSESRDPSWPNTQYF. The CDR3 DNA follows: TGCGCCAGCAGTGAGTCGAGGGACCCGTCATGGCCGAATACGCAGTATTTT.

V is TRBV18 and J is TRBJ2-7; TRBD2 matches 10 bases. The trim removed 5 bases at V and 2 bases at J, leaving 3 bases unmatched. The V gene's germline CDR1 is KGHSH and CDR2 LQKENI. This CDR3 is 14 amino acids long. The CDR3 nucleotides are TGTGCCAGCTCAGTAGCGGGAGGTACCTACGAGCAGTACTTC. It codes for CASSVAGGTYEQYF.

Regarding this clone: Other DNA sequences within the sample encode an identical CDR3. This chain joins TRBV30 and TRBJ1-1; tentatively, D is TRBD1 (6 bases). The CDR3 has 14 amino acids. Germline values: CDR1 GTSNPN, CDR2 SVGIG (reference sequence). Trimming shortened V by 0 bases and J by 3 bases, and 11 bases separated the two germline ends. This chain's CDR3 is CAWSVGRGYTEAFF. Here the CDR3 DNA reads TGTGCCTGGAGTGTCGGCAGGGGCTACACTGAAGCTTTCTTT.